Each of the 9 T cell receptor beta chains below was sequenced from the same sample in a study of cytomegalovirus exposure and HLA in healthy donors. Primers: 60 Vbeta forward and 13 Jbeta reverse. TCRdb keeps only in-frame clones here, not all; method: immunoSEQ multiplex PCR. The profile shows 150,000 to 180,000 clones, 80% of them singletons. Material: PBMCs. These receptors came from a woman in her 40s in good health and CMV-seropositive.

V is TRBV4-2 and J is TRBJ2-1; D is possibly TRBD2 (5 bases). CDR1 and CDR2 from the germline V gene are LGHNA and YNFKEQ. The CDR3 runs to 15 residues. The V end was cut by 1 base, the J end by 4 bases, with 11 bases between. The CDR3 here is CASSQVLAAYNEQFF. The CDR3 DNA is TGTGCCAGCAGCCAAGTTCTAGCAGCTTACAATGAGCAGTTCTTC.

The rearrangement links TRBV27 to TRBJ2-1; 12 nucleotides line up with TRBD2. The junction had 1 base not matched to a gene; V was cut back by 3 bases and J by 4 bases. Germline CDR1 and CDR2: MNHEY and SMNVEV (reference sequence). The CDR3 contains 15 residues. The CDR3 DNA follows: TGTGCCAGCAGTTTGCTAGCGGGGGGGTACAATGAGCAGTTCTTC. Translating gives CASSLLAGGYNEQFF.

The chain links TRBV6-5 to TRBJ1-4; D possibly corresponds to TRBD1 (5 bases). The V gene lost 4 bases and the J gene lost 8 bases, with 20 bases spanning the gap. The CDR3 runs to 16 residues. The V gene's germline CDR1 is MNHEY and CDR2 SVGAGI. The CDR3 nucleotides read TGTGCCAGCAGTTCCTATGGGGTCGGGGGAGCCGAAAAACTGTTTTTT. This encodes CASSSYGVGGAEKLFF.

The chain couples TRBV18 to TRBJ1-4, with D unresolved. This CDR3 spans 12 amino acids. The V end lost 6 bases, the J end lost 7 bases, and 9 bases lay between the germline ends. In germline, CDR1 is KGHSH, CDR2 LQKENI. CDR3 sequence reads: CASSTLGEKLFF. CDR3 sequence (DNA): TGTGCCAGCTCCACCCTAGGTGAAAAACTGTTTTTT.

This chain joins TRBV5-6 and TRBJ2-3; weak D call: TRBD1 (6 bases). Germline CDR1 and CDR2: SGHDT and YYEEEE. The CDR3 contains 13 residues. The V gene lost 3 bases and the J gene lost 7 bases, with 12 bases spanning the gap. CDR3 in amino acids: CASSYKTGYTQYF. CDR3 DNA sequence: TGTGCCAGCAGCTATAAGACAGGTTATACGCAGTATTTT.

V and J are TRBV18 and TRBJ1-2; possible D gene TRBD1, 5 bases. Germline values: CDR1 KGHSH, CDR2 LQKENI. CDR3 length: 16 amino acids. Trimming stripped 2 bases from V and 4 bases from J, with 17 bases between. CDR3 sequence: CASSPERTRTFYGYTF. The CDR3 DNA follows: TGTGCCAGCTCACCAGAACGGACACGTACTTTCTATGGCTACACCTTC.

V is TRBV9 and J is TRBJ2-1; the D gene is possibly TRBD2 (6 bases). Between the trimmed V and J ends, which lost 6 bases and 3 bases, there was a span of 16 bases. Germline-derived CDR1 and CDR2 are SGDLS and YYNGEE. The CDR3 loop spans 15 amino acids. The CDR3 region has the DNA TGTGCCAGCAAGCCCCCCGGGGGTAGCTACAATGAGCAGTTCTTC. Its protein is CASKPPGGSYNEQFF.

V gene TRBV7-8 combines with J gene TRBJ2-7; TRBD2 matches 8 bases. Germline-derived CDR1 and CDR2 are SGHVS and FQNEAQ. The V gene end was trimmed by 5 bases and the J gene end by 1 base; junction bases not matched to a gene: 10. The CDR3 runs 16 residues. For the CDR3, the DNA is TGTGCCAGCAGCCCCCAGAGCGGGAGAGGGTCCTACGAGCAGTACTTC. Translating it yields CASSPQSGRGSYEQYF.

The chain joins TRBV2 to TRBJ1-2, with 9 positions matching TRBD1. This CDR3 is built from 14 residues. Losses at the gene ends were 4 bases for V and 7 bases for J; bases not matched to a gene: 7. Germline CDR1 is SNHLY and CDR2 is FYNNEI. The CDR3 region is CASSVEGQGFGYTF. The CDR3 DNA follows: TGTGCCAGCAGTGTTGAGGGACAGGGATTTGGCTACACCTTC.